This T cell receptor beta chain was identified in a study of T cells after yellow fever vaccination. This clonotype has a count of ten or more. Its target is not known. A single record per CDR3 protein comes from TCRdb applying MiXCR to the 5' RACE reads. The data show 150,000 or so distinct CDR3 sequences, roughly 6.7% seen once. Study-wide results and caveats: Abundant clonotypes from the bulk population could have been carried over as contaminants into FACS-sorted repertoires. Secondary responses were weaker yet peaked faster, day 5 versus 15. In post-booster samples, most primary-vaccination clones reappeared (roughly 96% CD4, roughly 88% CD8). A small share of clonotypes appeared in both CD4 and CD8 compartments.

The CDR3 covers 16 residues. V was shortened by 2 bases and J by 0 bases, with 16 bases between the two germline ends. CDR1 and CDR2 (germline): DFQATT, SNEGSKA (reference sequence). The chain couples TRBV20-1 to TRBJ1-2, with D possibly being TRBD1 (5 bases). The receptor's source is a man aged 30-40 years who received the YFV17D yellow fever vaccine. The starting material was CD4+ T cells sorted from PBMCs, obtained 10 days after the yellow fever booster vaccination. CDR3 DNA: TGCAGTGCTAGAAACGATAAGGGGAAAGCTAACTATGGCTACACCTTC. This codes for CSARNDKGKANYGYTF.